A few counts support the clone carrying this TCR beta chain. No antigen is known for it. Regarding treatment: oral pan-JAK inhibitor, 5-10 mg twice daily. The CDR3 extends over 14 amino acids. The ends were cut back, 10 bases at V and 6 bases at J, with 20 bases in the middle. Germline assignment: CDR1 MNHEY and CDR2 SVGAGI. The data originate from a study of CD8+ T cells in alopecia areata. As for the study in general: By percentage of affected scalp area, the severity of treated patients was scored.

Broader study findings: In blood and scalp, many expanded lesional clones persisted during tofacitinib. Among the top 100, expanded CD8+ clones were significantly decreased by tofacitinib, as was scalp clonality. Any link of baseline CD8+ expansion to response, resting on one nonresponder, remains uncertain.

Following extraction, RNA underwent reverse transcription to cDNA, which served as the sequencing template. The table came from immunoSEQ multiplex PCR; TCRdb's copy has only in-frame clones and leaves some out. The data show roughly 250,000 clones, with 50% to 75% seen just once and 0.75% to 0.95% held by the top ten. The receptor comes from a human donor with alopecia areata. The chain recombines TRBV6-5 with TRBJ2-3; D is ambiguous. Sequencing used CD4+ T cells sorted from blood, obtained around week 52, from a patient treated with tofacitinib. The CDR3 DNA sequence: TGTGCCACAAAACCACCTGGGGTACCTGATACGCAGTATTTT. As protein: CATKPPGVPDTQYF.